The T cell receptor (beta chain) under discussion was sequenced for a study of HIV-infected patients and healthy controls. The CDR3 runs to 14 residues. V lost 2 bases to trimming and J lost 6 bases; unmatched junction nucleotides: 6. Germline-derived CDR1 and CDR2 are SQVTM and ANQGSEA. This clonotype has only a few counts. TCRdb re-called the 5' RACE reads through MiXCR, storing one row per CDR3 protein. The sample lists about 70,000 distinct CDR3 sequences, less than 20% occurring once. This chain uses TRBV29-1 with TRBJ2-2, with TRBD1 matching over 7 bases. Sequenced: CD4+ T cells from blood. The clonotype originates from a human donor in good health. In DNA form, the CDR3 reads TGCAGCGTTGAAAGGACAGGAAGGTCCGGGGAGCTGTTTTTT. Amino acid sequence: CSVERTGRSGELFF.